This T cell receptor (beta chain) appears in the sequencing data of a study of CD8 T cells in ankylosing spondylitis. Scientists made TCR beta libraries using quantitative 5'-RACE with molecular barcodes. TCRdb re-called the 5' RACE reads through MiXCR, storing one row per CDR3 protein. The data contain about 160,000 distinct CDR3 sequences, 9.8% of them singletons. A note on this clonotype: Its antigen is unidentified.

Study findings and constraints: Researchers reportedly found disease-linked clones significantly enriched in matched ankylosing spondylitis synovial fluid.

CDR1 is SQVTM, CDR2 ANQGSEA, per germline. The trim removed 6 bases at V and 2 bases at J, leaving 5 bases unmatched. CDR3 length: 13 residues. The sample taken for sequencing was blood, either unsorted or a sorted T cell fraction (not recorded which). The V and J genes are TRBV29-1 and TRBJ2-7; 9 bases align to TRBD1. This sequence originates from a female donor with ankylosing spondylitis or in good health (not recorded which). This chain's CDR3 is CSVRTGVAYEQYF. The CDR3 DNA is TGCAGCGTCCGGACAGGGGTTGCCTACGAGCAGTACTTC.